Below, 14 T cell receptor beta chains from the same sample are listed, as sequenced in a study of OX40 agonist ivuxolimab in advanced cancers. Profiling relied on immunoSEQ multiplex PCR, and the TCRdb table lists in-frame clones only, not all of them. Of 60,000 to 90,000 clones in the sample, approximately 82% are singletons; the top ten hold roughly 0.76%. The source was CD4+ or CD8+ T cells sorted from blood, collected in a trial of the OX40 agonist ivuxolimab. The receptor source for this set is an adult with an advanced solid tumor such as melanoma, head and neck, liver or kidney cancer.

This chain links TRBV4-1 with TRBJ1-2; TRBD1 aligns across 8 bases. V lost 3 bases to trimming and J lost 6 bases; unmatched junction nucleotides: 18. The CDR3 loop spans 18 amino acids. Germline V gene lookup returns CDR1 MGHRA and CDR2 YSYEKL. CDR3 in amino acids: CASSQGPARQGKSDGYTF. DNA of the CDR3: TGCGCCAGCAGCCAGGGACCAGCTAGACAGGGGAAGAGTGATGGCTACACCTTC.

The chain combines TRBV5-4 with TRBJ2-1; D is unresolved. The CDR3 sequence is 15 residues long. Per germline, CDR1 SGHNT and CDR2 YYREEE (reference sequence). V lost 5 bases and J 0 bases, leaving 12 bases between the germline ends. CDR3 sequence: CASRPSSSSYNEQFF. CDR3 in DNA: TGTGCCAGCAGGCCCTCATCGAGCTCCTACAATGAGCAGTTCTTC.

This clone turned up a few times. The chain employs TRBV20-1 and TRBJ1-1; 7 bases map to TRBD1. CDR1 is DFQATT and CDR2 is SNEGSKA in the germline V gene (reference sequence). This CDR3 has 11 residues. With 4 bases clipped from V and 11 bases from J, the junction kept 7 bases outside the gene matches. Here the CDR3 reads CSATGGAGAFF. CDR3 DNA: TGCAGTGCTACAGGGGGTGCGGGGGCTTTCTTT.

The sample holds a few counts of this clone. Other DNA variants within this sample encode the same CDR3. The rearrangement links TRBV7-2 to TRBJ1-2; 8 nucleotides match TRBD1. The junction had 6 bases not matched to a gene; V was cut back by 5 bases and J by 4 bases. Germline assignment: CDR1 SGHTA and CDR2 FQGNSA. CDR3 size: 14 residues. CDR3 bases: TGTGCCAGCAGCCTAGGACAGGGAGTCTATGGCTACACCTTC. Translated: CASSLGQGVYGYTF.

The J gene is TRBJ1-2, the V gene TRBV6-1; D unclear. V gave up 6 bases and J gave up 5 bases, with 16 bases separating them. CDR1 and CDR2 (germline): MNHNS, SASEGT. This CDR3 comprises 14 residues. CDR3 in amino acids: CASSREQPNYGYTF. The CDR3 DNA follows: TGTGCCAGCAGCCGCGAACAGCCAAATTATGGCTACACCTTC.

The genes are TRBV7-2 and TRBJ1-2; D perhaps matches TRBD1 (6 bases). The CDR3 covers 14 residues. V dropped 5 bases and J dropped 10 bases, with 20 bases sitting between them. The germline V gene encodes CDR1 SGHTA and CDR2 FQGNSA. The CDR3 protein is CASSPPNLRGAYTF. CDR3 DNA: TGTGCCAGCAGCCCCCCAAATCTCAGGGGCGCCTACACCTTC.

The chain is built from TRBV11-3 and TRBJ2-2; 9 nucleotides line up with TRBD1. V lost 5 bases to trimming and J lost 5 bases; unmatched junction nucleotides: 9. Germline values: CDR1 SGHNT, CDR2 YENEEA. The CDR3 consists of 16 residues. CDR3 amino acids: CASSHTGGFVTGELFF. CDR3 sequence (DNA): TGTGCCAGCAGCCATACAGGGGGCTTCGTTACCGGGGAGCTGTTTTTT.

The CDR3 DNA is TGCGCCAGCAGCATGACCGGGGACAGGGGGAATTCACCCCTCCACTTT. Its translation is CASSMTGDRGNSPLHF. The V gene is TRBV5-1, the J gene TRBJ1-6; TRBD1 aligns across 11 bases. The CDR3 is 16 amino acids. Germline CDR1 is SGHRS and CDR2 is YFSETQ. Trimming removed 4 bases from V and 7 bases from J; junction bases left unmatched: 7. Looking up the rest from reference TRBV5-1 and TRBJ1-6 gives the full variable domain: KAGVTQTPRYLIKTRGQQVTLSCSPISGHRSVSWYQQTPGQGLQFLFEYFSETQRNKGNFPGRFSGRQFSNSRSEMNVSTLELGDSALYLCASSMTGDRGNSPLHFGNGTRLTVT.

This clone has just a few counts. The chain combines TRBV19 with TRBJ1-1; 8 positions agree with TRBD1. CDR1 is LNHDA and CDR2 is SQIVND in the germline V gene (reference sequence). With V trimmed by 7 bases and J by 5 bases, 9 bases remained unmatched. The CDR3 length is 14 residues. CDR3 protein: CASIRTGWGTEAFF. The CDR3 DNA reads TGTGCCAGTATCCGGACAGGGTGGGGGACTGAAGCTTTCTTT.

This clone is a singleton in its sample. The rearrangement uses TRBV5-4 and TRBJ2-6; TRBD1 matches at 7 bases. CDR1 is SGHNT and CDR2 is YYREEE in the germline V gene (reference sequence). This CDR3 spans 16 amino acids. V shed 2 bases and J 4 bases; nucleotides not matched to a gene: 6. The CDR3 coding sequence is TGTGCCAGCAGCTTAGGGGGCCCTCGGGGGGCCAACGTCCTGACTTTC. Protein product: CASSLGGPRGANVLTF. The whole variable domain, remainder taken from reference TRBV5-4 and TRBJ2-6, is ETGVTQSPTHLIKTRGQQVTLRCSSQSGHNTVSWYQQALGQGPQFIFQYYREEENGRGNFPPRFSGLQFPNYSSELNVNALELDDSALYLCASSLGGPRGANVLTFGAGSRLTVL.

V usage is TRBV6-1 and J usage is TRBJ1-5; D is unresolved. The CDR3 runs 14 residues. The germline V gene has CDR1 MNHNS and CDR2 SASEGT. V was pared by 2 bases and J by 3 bases, with 8 bases between. The CDR3 here is CASSERTFNQPQHF. CDR3 DNA sequence: TGTGCCAGCAGTGAAAGAACTTTCAATCAGCCCCAGCATTTT.

V usage is TRBV7-2 and J usage is TRBJ1-2; TRBD1 matches 12 bases. Trimming at V came to 1 base and at J to 4 bases, leaving 4 bases not matched to a gene. Germline CDR1 reads SGHTA; CDR2 reads FQGNSA. This CDR3 has 16 residues. The CDR3 region is CASSLGGTGGSYGYTF. The CDR3 bases are TGTGCCAGCAGCTTAGGCGGGACAGGGGGCAGCTATGGCTACACCTTC. Together with reference TRBV7-2 and TRBJ1-2, the CDR3 gives the full variable domain: GAGVSQSPSNKVTEKGKDVELRCDPISGHTALYWYRQSLGQGLEFLIYFQGNSAPDKSGLPSDRFSAERTGGSVSTLTIQRTQQEDSAVYLCASSLGGTGGSYGYTFGSGTRLTVV.

The chain combines TRBV5-4 with TRBJ2-7; 12 bases fit TRBD2. The CDR3 is 15 residues long. After removal of 4 bases from V and 7 bases from J, the junction contained 9 bases not matched to a gene. Germline values: CDR1 SGHNT, CDR2 YYREEE (reference sequence). The CDR3 sequence is CASSPGTSGRGEQYF. CDR3 nucleotides: TGTGCCAGCAGCCCCGGGACTAGCGGGCGGGGAGAGCAGTACTTC.

Comment on this clone: The identical CDR3 is also encoded by other nucleotide sequences in the sample. In nucleotides, the CDR3 is TGTGCCAGCAGCCCCGGGACAGGGAGTTACGAGCAGTACTTC. Its protein product is CASSPGTGSYEQYF. The chain has TRBV7-9 and TRBJ2-7; TRBD1 agrees at 9 bases. Losses at the gene ends were 5 bases for V and 4 bases for J; bases not matched to a gene: 6. CDR1 SEHNR and CDR2 FQNEAQ come from the germline V gene (reference sequence). The CDR3 contains 14 residues.